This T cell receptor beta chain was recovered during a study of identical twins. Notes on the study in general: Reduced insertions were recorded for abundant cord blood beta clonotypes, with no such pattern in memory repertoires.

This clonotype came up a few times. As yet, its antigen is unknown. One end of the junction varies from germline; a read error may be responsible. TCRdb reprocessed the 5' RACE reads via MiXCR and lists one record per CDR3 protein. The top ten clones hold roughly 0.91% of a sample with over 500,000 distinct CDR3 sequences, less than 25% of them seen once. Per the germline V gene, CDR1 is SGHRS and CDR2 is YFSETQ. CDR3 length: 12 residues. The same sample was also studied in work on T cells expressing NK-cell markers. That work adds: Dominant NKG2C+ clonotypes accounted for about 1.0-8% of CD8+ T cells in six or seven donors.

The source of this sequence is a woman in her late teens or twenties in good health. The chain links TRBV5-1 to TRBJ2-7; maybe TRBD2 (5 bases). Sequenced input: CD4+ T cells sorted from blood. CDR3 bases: TGCGCCAGCAGCTCTTGGACTGACGAACAGTACTTC. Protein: CASSSWTDEQYF. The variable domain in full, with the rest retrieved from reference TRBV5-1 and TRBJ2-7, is KAGVTQTPRYLIKTRGQQVTLSCSPISGHRSVSWYQQTPGQGLQFLFEYFSETQRNKGNFPGRFSGRQFSNSRSEMNVSTLELGDSALYLCASSSWTDEQYFGPGTRLTVT.